These T cell receptor beta chains were read from a single sample in a study of blood T cell repertoires in COVID-19. This table comes from immunoSEQ multiplex PCR, and its TCRdb copy is limited to in-frame clones, with some not included. The sample records roughly 56,000 clones, 80% to 90% being singletons. Sequencing was performed on peripheral blood. Receptors were obtained from a woman aged 55-75 years with COVID-19, enrolled during active disease. The CDR3 runs from the conserved cysteine through the conserved F or W. The order of the fields is J gene, D gene, V gene, clone size, CDR3 protein, CDR3 DNA. The D gene is left open where the match is weak. The size of a clone is reported for some rows only, either as once, few or many, or as a class for expanded clones.

>TRBJ1-2|TRBD1|TRBV10-3|NA
CAIGGQGQTGYTF
TGTGCCATCGGGGGACAGGGACAAACGGGCTACACCTTC
>TRBJ1-2|TRBD1|TRBV14|NA
CASSQTGGMRAVGYTF
TGTGCCAGCAGCCAGACAGGGGGCATGCGGGCTGTCGGCTACACCTTC
>TRBJ2-7|TRBD2|TRBV7-9|once
CASSPGALAGTSGQYF
TGTGCCAGCAGCCCCGGGGCACTAGCGGGGACTAGTGGGCAGTACTTC
>TRBJ2-7|TRBD2|TRBV28|NA
CASSLRERGCEQYF
TGTGCCAGCAGTTTGCGGGAGAGAGGGTGCGAGCAGTACTTC
>TRBJ2-2|NA|TRBV25-1|NA
CASSEFGATGELFF
TGTGCCAGCAGTGAATTTGGAGCCACCGGGGAGCTGTTTTTT
>TRBJ2-7|NA|TRBV11-2|NA
CASSLGTGRKYEQYF
TGTGCCAGCAGCTTAGGGACTGGCAGGAAATACGAGCAGTACTTC
>TRBJ1-1|NA|TRBV19|once
CASSLKGWAEAFF
TGTGCCAGTAGCCTGAAGGGGTGGGCTGAAGCTTTCTTT
>TRBJ1-5|TRBD1|TRBV19|NA
CASSTSLTGVRQPQHF
TGTGCCAGTAGTACTTCCTTGACAGGGGTCCGGCAGCCCCAGCATTTT
>TRBJ2-7|TRBD1|TRBV4-2|NA
CASSQDGTGASYEQYF
TGTGCCAGCAGCCAAGACGGGACAGGGGCCTCCTACGAGCAGTACTTC
>TRBJ2-7|TRBD2|TRBV7-2|NA
CASSQLPGLGYEQYF
TGTGCCAGCAGCCAGCTTCCGGGACTAGGTTACGAGCAGTACTTC
>TRBJ2-5|TRBD2|TRBV10-3|NA
CAISESRQGISGGQETQYF
TGTGCCATCAGTGAGTCCCGACAGGGTATTAGCGGGGGCCAAGAGACCCAGTACTTC
>TRBJ1-2|NA|TRBV5-1|NA
CASSFSTGIWEGYTF
TGCGCCAGCAGCTTTTCTACCGGGATTTGGGAGGGCTACACCTTC
>TRBJ1-5|TRBD1|TRBV30|NA
CALDREVNQPQHF
TGTGCCTTGGACAGGGAGGTCAATCAGCCCCAGCATTTT
>TRBJ1-5|TRBD1|TRBV7-2|NA
CASKTTGGSNQPQHF
TGTGCCAGCAAAACGACAGGGGGTAGCAATCAGCCCCAGCATTTT
>TRBJ2-7|NA|TRBV27|NA
CASSHRQVPYEQYF
TGTGCCAGCAGTCACCGACAGGTTCCCTACGAGCAGTACTTC
>TRBJ1-1|NA|TRBV6-6|NA
CASSTLPGQRNTEAFF
TGTGCCAGCAGTACCCTCCCTGGACAGCGGAACACTGAAGCTTTCTTT